What follows are 23 T cell receptor beta chains derived from one specimen sequenced in a study of blood T cell repertoires in COVID-19. The repertoire was sequenced with immunoSEQ multiplex PCR; TCRdb's copy has only in-frame clones and lacks some. The sample shows roughly 50,000 clones, roughly four fifths of them seen only once. The material sequenced was peripheral blood. These receptors were collected from a man aged 35-49 years with acute or convalescent COVID-19.

This rearrangement joins TRBV24-1 to TRBJ1-5, with 9 bases matching TRBD1. Trimming removed 2 bases from V and 4 bases from J; junction bases left unmatched: 5. This CDR3 contains 16 residues. Germline CDR1 and CDR2: KGHDR and SFDVKD. The CDR3 DNA is TGTGCCACCAGTGATTCGGACAGGGGTTTTAATCAGCCCCAGCATTTT. It codes for CATSDSDRGFNQPQHF.

The chain joins TRBV9 to TRBJ2-7; TRBD2 might be the D (6 bases). In germline, CDR1 is SGDLS, CDR2 YYNGEE. The CDR3 loop spans 14 amino acids. V shed 2 bases and J shed 6 bases, with 15 bases lying between them. The CDR3 DNA is TGTGCCAGCAGCGTCGGGAGATCGGCTCTCGAGCAGTACTTC. The encoded protein is CASSVGRSALEQYF.

This chain links TRBV30 with TRBJ2-3, with 8 bases fitting TRBD2. CDR1 is GTSNPN, CDR2 SVGIG, per germline (reference sequence). The trim removed 3 bases at V and 4 bases at J, leaving 12 bases unmatched. The CDR3 length is 16 residues. The CDR3 here is CAWRFRGLAVADTQYF. The CDR3 DNA is TGTGCCTGGAGGTTCCGCGGACTAGCCGTAGCAGATACGCAGTATTTT.

The chain employs TRBV6-5 and TRBJ2-1; 7 bases map to TRBD2. CDR1 is MNHEY, CDR2 SVGAGI, per germline. With 7 bases clipped from V and 10 bases from J, the junction kept 10 bases outside the gene matches. The CDR3 loop spans 13 amino acids. The CDR3 loop is CASKKTSGVEQFF. The CDR3 DNA is TGTGCCAGCAAAAAGACGAGCGGGGTAGAGCAGTTCTTC.

Only a few counts were recorded for this clone. The CDR3 sequence is CASSYGDRVSTEAFF. CDR3 nucleotides: TGTGCCAGCAGTTACGGGGACAGGGTGAGCACTGAAGCTTTCTTT. This chain links TRBV6-5 with TRBJ1-1; 9 bases are a match to TRBD1. The trim removed 2 bases at V and 4 bases at J, leaving 5 bases unmatched. The CDR3 totals 15 residues. CDR1 and CDR2 from the germline V gene are MNHEY and SVGAGI.

The chain carries TRBV3-1 (or the pseudogene TRBV3-2) and TRBJ1-4; TRBD1 matches at 7 bases. Germline CDR1 and CDR2: LGHDT and YNNKEL (reference sequence). The CDR3 loop spans 16 amino acids. J lost 0 bases, V lost 6 bases, and 7 bases had no gene match. The chain's CDR3 is CASSPWTGSTNEKLFF. The CDR3 nucleotides read TGTGCCAGCAGTCCATGGACAGGTTCAACTAATGAAAAACTGTTTTTT.

This rearrangement joins TRBV12-3 or TRBV12-4 to TRBJ2-7, with 7 bases identical to TRBD2. The CDR3 extends over 12 amino acids. V lost 8 bases to trimming and J lost 7 bases; unmatched junction nucleotides: 8. CDR3 in amino acids: CASVNRAGEQYF. For the CDR3, the DNA is TGTGCCAGCGTTAACAGAGCGGGGGAGCAGTACTTC.

The chain is built from TRBV2 and TRBJ2-1; D is uncertain. The CDR3 spans 12 residues. Germline CDR1 SNHLY, CDR2 FYNNEI. Trimming removed 2 bases at V and 14 bases at J, with 13 bases between. The CDR3 DNA reads TGTGCCAGCAGTGAACGAGGAGCAGTAGAGTTCTTC. This translates into CASSERGAVEFF.

The chain recombines TRBV6-5 with TRBJ1-6; 7 bases are shared with TRBD1. The trim removed 4 bases at V and 13 bases at J, leaving 10 bases unmatched. CDR1 and CDR2 (germline): MNHEY, SVGAGI. The CDR3 has 14 amino acids. In nucleotides, the CDR3 is TGTGCCAGCAGTTCCGGGACAGAAGGGGCCCCCCTCCACTTT. Protein product: CASSSGTEGAPLHF.

The chain combines TRBV6-5 with TRBJ1-2; 9 nucleotides agree with TRBD1. The CDR3 loop spans 13 amino acids. The germline gives CDR1 MNHEY, CDR2 SVGAGI. J gave up 6 bases and V 6 bases, and 5 bases lay outside the gene matches. The CDR3 coding sequence is TGTGCCAGCAGGGTGGGACAGGGCAATGGCTACACCTTC. Translation gives CASRVGQGNGYTF.

The chain is built from TRBV10-3 and TRBJ2-5; maybe TRBD1 (5 bases). The germline gives CDR1 ENHRY, CDR2 SYGVKD. Trimming stripped 3 bases from V and 5 bases from J, with 13 bases between. The CDR3 runs to 14 residues. The CDR3 DNA sequence: TGTGCCATCAGTGATCTGGACACACCCGAGACCCAGTACTTC. This sequence encodes CAISDLDTPETQYF.

The chain has TRBV11-2 and TRBJ2-1, with 7 nucleotides matching TRBD1. Trimming at V came to 5 bases and at J to 2 bases, leaving 6 bases not matched to a gene. Germline lookup yields CDR1 SGHAT and CDR2 FQNNGV. The CDR3 runs to 15 residues. CDR3: CASSLTGSAYNEQFF. DNA of the CDR3: TGTGCCAGCAGCCTGACAGGGAGCGCCTACAATGAGCAGTTCTTC.

This rearrangement joins TRBV18 to TRBJ2-1, with 8 bases identical to TRBD2. CDR1 is KGHSH, CDR2 LQKENI, per germline. This CDR3 has 17 amino acids. The ends lost 1 base at V and 7 bases at J; junction bases unmatched: 12. This CDR3 reads CASSPQKVAGKGNEQFF. The DNA of the CDR3 is TGTGCCAGCTCACCACAGAAGGTAGCGGGGAAGGGGAATGAGCAGTTCTTC.

For the CDR3, the DNA is TGTGCCTTTTCGACAGGGGGCAATTCACCCCTCCACTTT. Protein sequence: CAFSTGGNSPLHF. The chain carries TRBV30 and TRBJ1-6; 10 bases fit TRBD1. From germline, CDR1 is GTSNPN and CDR2 SVGIG (reference sequence). V lost 7 bases and J lost 7; bases outside the gene matches: 4. The CDR3 runs 13 residues.

V and J are TRBV6-5 and TRBJ2-5, with D tentatively TRBD2 (6 bases). The CDR3 has 15 amino acids. Germline CDR1 is MNHEY and CDR2 is SVGAGI. Trimming pared 6 bases from V and 2 bases from J, leaving 16 bases between. CDR3 coding DNA: TGTGCCAGCAGGTTCCAACGGGGGTCACAAGAGACCCAGTACTTC. The encoded protein is CASRFQRGSQETQYF.

CDR3 sequence reads: CASSDQGGTEAFF. CDR3 coding DNA: TGTGCCAGCAGTGACCAGGGGGGAACTGAAGCTTTCTTT. The chain uses TRBV6-4 and TRBJ1-1, with 7 bases identical to TRBD1. V shed 2 bases and J 5 bases; nucleotides not matched to a gene: 2. In germline, CDR1 is MRHNA, CDR2 SNTAGT. This CDR3 spans 13 amino acids.

The rearrangement uses TRBV30 and TRBJ1-6; a weak D match, TRBD1 (5 bases). This CDR3 has 13 amino acids. Per the germline V gene, CDR1 is GTSNPN and CDR2 is SVGIG (reference sequence). With 5 bases removed from V and 3 bases from J, the gap between germline ends came to 8 bases. CDR3 DNA: TGTGCCTGGGCCGGGGGCTATAATTCACCCCTCCACTTT. Amino acid sequence: CAWAGGYNSPLHF. The variable domain in full, completed from reference TRBV30 and TRBJ1-6, reads SQTIHQWPATLVQPVGSPLSLECTVEGTSNPNLYWYRQAAGRGLQLLFYSVGIGQISSEVPQNLSASRPQDRQFILSSKKLLLSDSGFYLCAWAGGYNSPLHFGNGTRLTVT.

The CDR3 DNA reads as TGTGCCACCCAAGGGACACGAACTGGCCAGCCCCAGCATTTT. Amino acid sequence: CATQGTRTGQPQHF. V gene TRBV19 combines with J gene TRBJ1-5, with a possible D match to TRBD1 (6 bases). Trimming removed 10 bases at V and 7 bases at J, with 20 bases between. Germline V gives CDR1 LNHDA, CDR2 SQIVND (reference sequence). The CDR3 runs 14 residues.

V gene TRBV12-3 or TRBV12-4 combines with J gene TRBJ2-3; 11 nucleotides match TRBD2. Losses at the gene ends were 7 bases for V and 8 bases for J; bases not matched to a gene: 5. The CDR3 is 13 amino acids. CDR3 protein: CASTRLAGPTQYF. In DNA form, the CDR3 reads TGTGCCAGCACCCGACTAGCGGGGCCTACGCAGTATTTT.

This clone was recorded once. The chain carries TRBV7-8 and TRBJ2-7, with 10 bases aligning to TRBD1. The V segment lost 5 bases and the J segment 0 bases; nucleotides outside the gene matches: 4. Germline CDR1 and CDR2: SGHVS and FQNEAQ. The CDR3 is made up of 15 amino acids. The CDR3 spells CASSPGQGISYEQYF. The CDR3 nucleotides are TGTGCCAGCAGCCCGGGACAGGGGATCTCCTACGAGCAGTACTTC.

The chain recombines TRBV2 with TRBJ2-1; 7 bases fit TRBD1. Germline V gene data show CDR1 as SNHLY and CDR2 as FYNNEI. V dropped 2 bases and J dropped 4; count of bases not matched to a gene: 8. The CDR3 runs 16 residues. In DNA form, the CDR3 reads TGTGCCAGCAGTGAAAAGTTCACAGGGGCGTACAATGAGCAGTTCTTC. The encoded protein is CASSEKFTGAYNEQFF.

The V and J genes are TRBV5-5 and TRBJ2-7, with a weak D call TRBD1 (6 bases). The V and J ends lost 4 bases and 0 bases respectively, with 11 bases between them. The CDR3 is 14 amino acids. The germline V gene encodes CDR1 SGHKS and CDR2 YYEKEE (reference sequence). The CDR3 spells CASSPEGVSYEQYF. DNA of the CDR3: TGTGCCAGCAGCCCCGAGGGGGTCTCCTACGAGCAGTACTTC.

The chain combines TRBV11-3 with TRBJ2-2, with D unresolved. The CDR3 is 13 amino acids. The germline V gene has CDR1 SGHNT and CDR2 YENEEA. Deletions cut 4 bases from V and 4 bases from J, with 7 bases between. The DNA of the CDR3 is TGTGCCAGCAGCTCGTACAGCACCGGGGAGCTGTTTTTT. This gives the protein CASSSYSTGELFF.